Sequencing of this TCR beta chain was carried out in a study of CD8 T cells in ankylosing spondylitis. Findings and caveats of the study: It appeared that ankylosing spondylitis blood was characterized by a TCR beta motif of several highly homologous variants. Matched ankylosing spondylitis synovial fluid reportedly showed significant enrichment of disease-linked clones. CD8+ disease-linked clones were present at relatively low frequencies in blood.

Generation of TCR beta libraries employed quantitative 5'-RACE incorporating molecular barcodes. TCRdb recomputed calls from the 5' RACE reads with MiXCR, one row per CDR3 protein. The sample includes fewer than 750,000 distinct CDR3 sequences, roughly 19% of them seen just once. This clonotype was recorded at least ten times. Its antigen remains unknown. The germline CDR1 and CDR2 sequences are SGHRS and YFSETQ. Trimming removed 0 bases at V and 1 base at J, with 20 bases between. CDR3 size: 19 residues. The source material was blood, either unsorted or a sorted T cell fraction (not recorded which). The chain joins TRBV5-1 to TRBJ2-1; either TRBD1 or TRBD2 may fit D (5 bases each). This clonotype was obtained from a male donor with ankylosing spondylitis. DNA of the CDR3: TGCGCCAGCAGCTTGGTTGCTCAGGGTCGATGGGGGTCCTACAATGAGCAGTTCTTC. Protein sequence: CASSLVAQGRWGSYNEQFF.